Each of the 9 T cell receptor beta chains below was sequenced from the same sample in a study of coeliac disease. Whole-study results and caveats: Lower clonality than controls marked TRB and TRG repertoires from active celiac intraepithelial and lamina propria samples.

Only in-frame clones appear in the TCRdb table, and some are missing; sequencing was by immunoSEQ multiplex PCR. Of 3,500 to 4,500 clones in the sample, approximately 71% are singletons; the top ten hold 14%. No antigens are known for them. Material: intraepithelial lymphocytes from the gut. These receptor sequences come from a woman younger than 30 with active celiac disease.

The J gene is TRBJ1-1, the V gene TRBV30, with D unclear. CDR1 is GTSNPN and CDR2 is SVGIG in the germline V gene (reference sequence). Trimming left V 2 bases short and J 4 bases short, with 8 bases between. The CDR3 extends over 12 amino acids. CDR3 coding DNA: TGTGCCTGGAGTTCTACGGGCACTGAAGCTTTCTTT. Translated, it gives CAWSSTGTEAFF.

V gene TRBV2 combines with J gene TRBJ1-4; D is perhaps TRBD1 (5 bases). V lost 6 bases, J lost 2 bases, and 13 bases lay in between. Germline lookup yields CDR1 SNHLY and CDR2 FYNNEI. The CDR3 length is 15 residues. In DNA form, the CDR3 reads TGTGCCAGCAGCGGGAGGGGTGTGACTAATGAAAAACTGTTTTTT. Protein: CASSGRGVTNEKLFF.

The chain employs TRBV6-5 and TRBJ1-1, with 11 bases matching TRBD1. Trimming took 4 bases from V and 3 from J; bases not matched to a gene: 4. The CDR3 extends over 15 amino acids. CDR1 is MNHEY, CDR2 SVGAGI, per germline. The DNA of the CDR3 is TGTGCCAGCAGTTCCGAGGGACAGGGGGACACTGAAGCTTTCTTT. It specifies CASSSEGQGDTEAFF.

This clone was observed a handful of times. V usage is TRBV5-4 and J usage is TRBJ2-3, with TRBD2 matching 7 bases. Germline-derived CDR1 and CDR2 are SGHNT and YYREEE (reference sequence). The CDR3 runs 16 residues. With 4 bases clipped from V and 2 bases from J, the junction kept 10 bases outside the gene matches. The chain's CDR3 is CASSPWGGRDTDTQYF. The DNA of the CDR3 is TGTGCCAGCAGCCCCTGGGGGGGGAGAGACACAGATACGCAGTATTTT.

This chain uses TRBV30 with TRBJ1-1, with a possible D match to TRBD1 (5 bases). The V end was cut by 0 bases, the J end by 5 bases, with 10 bases between. The V gene's germline CDR1 is GTSNPN and CDR2 SVGIG (reference sequence). The CDR3 extends over 13 amino acids. CDR3 amino acids: CAWSVGDWTEAFF. The CDR3 region has the DNA TGTGCCTGGAGTGTAGGGGATTGGACTGAAGCTTTCTTT.

This clone was recorded a few times. The chain combines TRBV7-8 with TRBJ1-2; no reliable D call. Germline CDR1 is SGHVS and CDR2 is FQNEAQ. The CDR3 covers 13 residues. V lost 1 base, J lost 10 bases, and 13 bases lay in between. CDR3 region: CASSLGQVGDYTF. The CDR3, as DNA: TGTGCCAGCAGCTTAGGGCAAGTTGGTGACTACACCTTC.

This clone was seen a few times. The CDR3 loop reads CASCASLRETQYF. CDR3 sequence (DNA): TGTGCCAGCTGTGCCTCCTTGAGGGAGACCCAGTACTTC. The chain is built from TRBV2 and TRBJ2-5, with unresolved D. V was cut by 8 bases and J by 5 bases, with 15 bases left in between. The CDR3 sequence is 13 residues long. CDR1 is SNHLY and CDR2 is FYNNEI in the germline V gene.

This clone has more than one count but fewer than ten. The same CDR3 is also encoded by other DNA sequences in this sample. The rearrangement joins TRBV6-1 to TRBJ1-1, with D tentatively TRBD1 (5 bases). From germline, CDR1 is MNHNS and CDR2 SASEGT. This CDR3 region has 16 residues. The germline V and J ends were trimmed by 2 bases and 0 bases, with 13 bases remaining between them. The CDR3 DNA is TGTGCCAGCAGTGAACAGGGTTGGGGCATGAACACTGAAGCTTTCTTT. Translating it yields CASSEQGWGMNTEAFF.

The CDR3 spells CASRSQGAEGEAFF. The CDR3 nucleotides read TGTGCCAGCAGGTCACAGGGGGCGGAGGGTGAAGCTTTCTTT. The rearrangement uses TRBV7-9 and TRBJ1-1; TRBD1 matches at 9 bases. The CDR3 runs to 14 residues. Germline V gene lookup returns CDR1 SEHNR and CDR2 FQNEAQ (reference sequence). V was pared by 6 bases and J by 7 bases, with 9 bases of the junction left unmatched.